This T cell receptor beta chain was sequenced during a study of STAT5B mutations in CD4+ large granular lymphocyte leukemia. V lost 0 bases and J lost 3, with 11 bases in between. Germline V gene sequence: CDR1 SGHAT, CDR2 FQDESV (reference sequence). The CDR3 runs 15 residues. General study findings and limits: CD4-sorted patient repertoires seemed more clonal than healthy CD4+ repertoires. Main leukemic clonotypes were patient-specific, but under 30% appeared at low frequency elsewhere. Compared with healthy controls (2/35), patient top clones favored TRBV06 (8/27).

Sequencing was performed with immunoSEQ multiplex PCR; in TCRdb, only in-frame clones are kept and a portion is missing. Among 25,000 to 35,000 clones listed, around four fifths were seen once. As regards this clone: What it recognizes is unknown.

Sequencing was performed on CD4+ T cells from blood buffy coats. The rearrangement joins TRBV11-1 to TRBJ2-5; weak D call: TRBD1 (6 bases). The source of this sequence is a human donor in good health. CDR3: CASSLAGYREETQYF. The CDR3 DNA reads TGTGCCAGCAGCTTAGCGGGGTACAGGGAAGAGACCCAGTACTTC.